One and the same sample provided the 12 T cell receptor beta chains below, sequenced in a study of blood T cell repertoires in COVID-19. This table comes from immunoSEQ multiplex PCR, and its TCRdb copy is limited to in-frame clones, with some not included. Of 150,000 to 200,000 clones detected, 83% appear once; the ten largest clones hold roughly 4.5%. Source material: PBMCs or T cells enriched from blood (not recorded which). The receptors stem from a woman in her forties or fifties who had recovered from COVID-19.

The J gene is TRBJ2-3, the V gene TRBV12-5; D gene unclear. Trimming took off 0 bases at V and 1 base at J, with 14 bases between the two ends. This CDR3 contains 17 residues. The germline gives CDR1 LGHNT, CDR2 FRNRAP. The CDR3 sequence: CASGLVLVGSRTDTQYF. DNA for the CDR3: TGTGCTAGTGGTTTGGTATTGGTTGGCAGTCGCACAGATACGCAGTATTTT.

The CDR3 loop reads CAWEQGFSYNEQFF. As DNA, the CDR3 is TGTGCCTGGGAACAGGGTTTCTCCTACAATGAGCAGTTCTTC. This chain links TRBV30 with TRBJ2-1; the D gene is possibly TRBD1 (6 bases). The germline V gene encodes CDR1 GTSNPN and CDR2 SVGIG (reference sequence). V was trimmed by 5 bases and J by 0 bases, leaving 11 bases between them. The CDR3 runs 14 residues.

This CDR3 reads CASSQGPEGGNTIYF. CDR3 sequence (DNA): TGTGCCAGCAGCCAAGGGCCGGAGGGGGGAAACACCATATATTTT. This sequence joins TRBV3-1 (or the pseudogene TRBV3-2) and TRBJ1-3; the D gene is possibly TRBD1 (5 bases). The CDR3 runs 15 residues. Germline V gives CDR1 LGHDT, CDR2 YNNKEL (reference sequence). V was pared by 1 base and J by 4 bases, with 11 bases between.

The chain is built from TRBV28 and TRBJ2-1; 7 bases are a match to TRBD1. V shed 8 bases and J 4 bases; nucleotides not matched to a gene: 11. Germline V gene sequence: CDR1 MDHEN, CDR2 SYDVKM. This CDR3 comprises 15 residues. DNA for the CDR3: TGTGCCAGCGCTCGACAGGGTGGGGTTTACAATGAGCAGTTCTTC. This codes for CASARQGGVYNEQFF.

The chain couples TRBV7-2 to TRBJ2-7; D uncertain. In germline, CDR1 is SGHTA, CDR2 FQGNSA. Trimming left V 1 base short and J 3 bases short, with 10 bases between. CDR3 length: 14 amino acids. CDR3 residues: CASSLERGNYEQYV. CDR3 coding DNA: TGTGCCAGCAGCTTAGAACGCGGCAACTACGAGCAGTACGTC.

This clone has more than one count but fewer than ten. The chain links TRBV5-1 to TRBJ1-2; D ambiguous. Germline CDR1 SGHRS, CDR2 YFSETQ. Trimming shortened V by 4 bases and J by 0 bases, and 10 bases separated the two germline ends. The CDR3 covers 14 residues. CDR3: CASSLRTANYGYTF. The DNA for the CDR3 is TGCGCCAGCAGCCTGCGTACCGCTAACTATGGCTACACCTTC.

The chain links TRBV6-5 to TRBJ1-1, with D possibly matching TRBD1 (6 bases). The CDR3 has 14 amino acids. Germline-derived CDR1 and CDR2 are MNHEY and SVGAGI. The V gene lost 2 bases and the J gene lost 7 bases, with 14 bases spanning the gap. The chain's CDR3 is CASSYLGGPGEAFF. The DNA for the CDR3 is TGTGCCAGCAGTTACCTCGGGGGGCCGGGTGAAGCTTTCTTT.

Here the CDR3 DNA reads TGTGCCAGCAGGGGCCAGCCAACTAATGAAAAACTGTTTTTT. It encodes CASRGQPTNEKLFF. The V gene is TRBV2, the J gene TRBJ1-4; no clear D. V lost 6 bases and J 0 bases, leaving 8 bases between the germline ends. This CDR3 has 14 amino acids. Germline V lookup: CDR1 SNHLY, CDR2 FYNNEI.

The V call is TRBV7-2, the J call TRBJ1-5; D is ambiguous. CDR3 length equals 13 residues. V lost 4 bases and J lost 5, with 9 bases in between. Looked up from germline, CDR1 is SGHTA and CDR2 is FQGNSA. This chain's CDR3 is CASSSYNDQPQHF. DNA of the CDR3: TGTGCCAGCAGCTCATACAACGATCAGCCCCAGCATTTT.

This clone came up a few times. The chain carries TRBV30 and TRBJ1-5; TRBD1 matches 7 bases. This CDR3 contains 14 residues. The V segment lost 2 bases and the J segment 6 bases; nucleotides outside the gene matches: 7. In germline, CDR1 is GTSNPN, CDR2 SVGIG (reference sequence). CDR3 sequence reads: CAWSFGQVFQPQHF. DNA for the CDR3: TGTGCCTGGAGTTTCGGACAGGTCTTTCAGCCCCAGCATTTT. The whole variable domain, filled in from reference TRBV30 and TRBJ1-5, reads SQTIHQWPATLVQPVGSPLSLECTVEGTSNPNLYWYRQAAGRGLQLLFYSVGIGQISSEVPQNLSASRPQDRQFILSSKKLLLSDSGFYLCAWSFGQVFQPQHFGDGTRLSIL.

This clone turned up a few times. The genes are TRBV14 and TRBJ2-5, with 7 nucleotides matching TRBD1. Germline V gene sequence: CDR1 SGHDN, CDR2 FVKESK. Unmatched junction bases numbered 9, after V lost 3 bases and J lost 5 bases. The CDR3 contains 15 residues. DNA of the CDR3: TGTGCCAGCAGCCAGGGGACAGCGCAGCTGGAGACCCAGTACTTC. This gives the protein CASSQGTAQLETQYF.

CDR3 sequence reads: CASSLAPSGGAPQGQFF. The DNA of the CDR3 is TGTGCCAGCAGCTTAGCCCCTAGCGGGGGGGCGCCGCAGGGGCAGTTCTTC. The chain is built from TRBV7-9 and TRBJ2-1; 12 bases map to TRBD2. V lost 0 bases to trimming and J lost 12 bases; unmatched junction nucleotides: 12. Looked up from germline, CDR1 is SEHNR and CDR2 is FQNEAQ (reference sequence). The CDR3 spans 17 residues.